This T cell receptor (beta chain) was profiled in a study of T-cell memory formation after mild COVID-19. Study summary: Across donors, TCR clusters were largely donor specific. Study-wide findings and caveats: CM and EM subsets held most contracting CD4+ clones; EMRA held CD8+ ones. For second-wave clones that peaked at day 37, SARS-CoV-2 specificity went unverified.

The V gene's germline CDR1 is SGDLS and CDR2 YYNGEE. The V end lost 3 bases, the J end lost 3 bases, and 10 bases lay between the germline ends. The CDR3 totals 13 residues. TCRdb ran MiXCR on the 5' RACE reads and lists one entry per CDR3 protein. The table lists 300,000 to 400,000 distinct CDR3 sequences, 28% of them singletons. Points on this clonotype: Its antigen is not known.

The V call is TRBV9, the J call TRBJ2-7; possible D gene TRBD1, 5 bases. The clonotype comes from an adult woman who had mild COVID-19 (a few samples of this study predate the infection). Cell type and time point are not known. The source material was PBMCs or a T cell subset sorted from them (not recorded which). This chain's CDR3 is CASSAIQGYEQYF. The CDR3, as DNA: TGTGCCAGCAGCGCGATTCAGGGCTACGAGCAGTACTTC. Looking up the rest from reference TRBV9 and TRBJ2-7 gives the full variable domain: DSGVTQTPKHLITATGQRVTLRCSPRSGDLSVYWYQQSLDQGLQFLIQYYNGEERAKGNILERFSAQQFPDLHSELNLSSLELGDSALYFCASSAIQGYEQYFGPGTRLTVT.